This T cell receptor (beta chain) stems from a study of CD8 T cells in Susac syndrome. V lost 5 bases to trimming and J lost 2 bases, with 5 bases between them. The CDR3 loop spans 13 amino acids. From germline, CDR1 is SGHRS and CDR2 YFSETQ. The authors reverse transcribed roughly 0.5 to 1 ug RNA with random hexamers. Each CDR3 protein gets one entry after TCRdb re-called the immunoSEQ multiplex PCR reads with MiXCR. The sample holds approximately 190,000 distinct CDR3 sequences, almost 96% seen once. The origin of this receptor is a human donor with Susac syndrome. Input material: CD4+ T cells from PBMCs. The V gene is TRBV5-1, the J gene TRBJ2-6; D remains unclear. Here the CDR3 reads CASRATGANVLTF. The CDR3 DNA sequence: TGCGCCAGCAGAGCTACTGGGGCCAACGTCCTGACTTTC.